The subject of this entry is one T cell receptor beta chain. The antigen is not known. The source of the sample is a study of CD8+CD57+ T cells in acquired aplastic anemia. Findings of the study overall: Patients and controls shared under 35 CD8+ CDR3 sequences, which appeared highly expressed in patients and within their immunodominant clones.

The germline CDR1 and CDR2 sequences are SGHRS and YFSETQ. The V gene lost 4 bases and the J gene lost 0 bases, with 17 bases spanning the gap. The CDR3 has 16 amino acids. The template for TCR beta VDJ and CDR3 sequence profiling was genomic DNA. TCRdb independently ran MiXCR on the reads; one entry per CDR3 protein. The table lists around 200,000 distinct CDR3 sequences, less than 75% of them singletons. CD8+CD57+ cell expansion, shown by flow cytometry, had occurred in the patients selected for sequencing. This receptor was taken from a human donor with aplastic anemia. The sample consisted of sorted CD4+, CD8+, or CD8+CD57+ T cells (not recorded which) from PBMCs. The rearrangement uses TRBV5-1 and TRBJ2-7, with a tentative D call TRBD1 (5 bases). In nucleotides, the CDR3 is TGCGCCAGCAGCGCACTTCGAAGACAGTTCTCCTACGAGCAGTACTTC. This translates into CASSALRRQFSYEQYF.